Listed here are 20 T cell receptor beta chains from one sample, sequenced in a study of blood T cells in healthy people across ages. With a J-beta primer mix and a sample-barcoded 5' primer, a second PCR ran 7 to 11 cycles. Each CDR3 protein gets one entry after TCRdb re-called the 5' RACE reads with MiXCR. The sample lists 1.5 million to 2 million distinct CDR3 sequences, 28% occurring once. Sequencing used blood. All receptors derive from a woman aged 30 to 39 in good health.

The CDR3 nucleotides are TGTGCCAGCAGCCCGACCCGACTAGCGGGGGGGCGGGATACGCAGTATTTT. Translation gives CASSPTRLAGGRDTQYF. The chain couples TRBV25-1 to TRBJ2-3; TRBD2 agrees at 14 bases. The V segment lost 6 bases and the J segment 6 bases; nucleotides outside the gene matches: 11. The CDR3 has 17 residues. Germline CDR1 MGHDK, CDR2 SYGVNS.

This clonotype was recorded at least ten times. This chain joins TRBV20-1 and TRBJ2-5; 14 nucleotides match TRBD2. V trimming: 0 bases; J trimming: 2 bases; junction bases outside the gene matches: 8. The CDR3 totals 18 residues. The germline CDR1 and CDR2 sequences are DFQATT and SNEGSKA (reference sequence). The CDR3 nucleotides read TGCAGTGCTAGAGATCTCGGGACTAGCGGGAGAACGCAAGAGACCCAGTACTTC. This translates into CSARDLGTSGRTQETQYF.

The chain joins TRBV4-3 to TRBJ2-1, with D perhaps TRBD2 (5 bases). Trimming removed 0 bases from V and 4 bases from J, with 19 bases in between. The germline CDR1 and CDR2 sequences are LGHNA and YSLEER. The CDR3 has 18 amino acids. CDR3 coding DNA: TGCGCCAGCAGCCAAGATATTTGGGCCGGGAACACTTACAATGAGCAGTTCTTC. Protein: CASSQDIWAGNTYNEQFF.

Only a few counts were recorded for this clonotype. V is TRBV7-9 and J is TRBJ2-5, with 8 bases aligning to TRBD2. CDR1 is SEHNR, CDR2 FQNEAQ, per germline (reference sequence). Trimming at V came to 3 bases and at J to 2 bases, leaving 5 bases not matched to a gene. CDR3 size: 15 residues. The CDR3 spells CASSFLGGGQETQYF. As DNA, the CDR3 is TGTGCCAGCAGCTTCCTCGGGGGGGGGCAAGAGACCCAGTACTTC.

This clonotype was detected a few times. The rearrangement joins TRBV11-2 to TRBJ1-1, with TRBD1 matching over 7 bases. CDR3 length: 18 amino acids. Trimming removed 0 bases from V and 4 bases from J; junction bases left unmatched: 14. The germline V gene has CDR1 SGHAT and CDR2 FQNNGV. CDR3 region: CASSLDQRGQWGSTEAFF. In nucleotides, the CDR3 is TGTGCCAGCAGCTTAGATCAACGGGGACAGTGGGGAAGCACTGAAGCTTTCTTT.

This chain links TRBV10-3 with TRBJ2-1; tentatively, D is TRBD1 or TRBD2 (6 bases each). Trimming removed 4 bases from V and 7 bases from J, with 14 bases in between. Germline values: CDR1 ENHRY, CDR2 SYGVKD. This CDR3 has 14 amino acids. The CDR3 bases are TGTGCCATCAGTGCGGGGGCGGGACAAAATGAGCAGTTCTTC. This encodes CAISAGAGQNEQFF.

This clonotype was detected a few times. This chain links TRBV5-1 with TRBJ2-5; TRBD1 might be the D (5 bases). V was trimmed by 2 bases and J by 3 bases, leaving 14 bases between them. This CDR3 comprises 15 residues. CDR1 is SGHRS, CDR2 YFSETQ, per germline. CDR3 sequence (DNA): TGCGCCAGCAGCTTATCTAGACAGAAGGAAGAGACCCAGTACTTC. Encoded protein: CASSLSRQKEETQYF.

V usage is TRBV20-1 and J usage is TRBJ1-5; the D gene is possibly TRBD1 (6 bases). V lost 2 bases to trimming and J lost 0 bases, with 23 bases between them. This CDR3 has 19 residues. CDR1 is DFQATT and CDR2 is SNEGSKA in the germline V gene (reference sequence). The CDR3 loop reads CSARSGTGARDYSNQPQHF. The DNA of the CDR3 is TGCAGTGCTAGATCCGGAACGGGGGCGCGGGATTATAGCAATCAGCCCCAGCATTTT.

The rearrangement uses TRBV3-1 and TRBJ2-4; no clear D gene. Matching the DNA end better, TRBJ2-7 makes the J call doubtful. The CDR3 spans 12 residues. Germline CDR1 is LGHDT and CDR2 is YNNKEL (reference sequence). CDR3 DNA sequence: TGTGCCAGCAGCCAAGATCTAAACGAGCAGTACTTC. Protein product: CASSQDLNEQYF.

This rearrangement joins TRBV20-1 to TRBJ2-3; D is uncertain. Germline-derived CDR1 and CDR2 are DFQATT and SNEGSKA (reference sequence). The CDR3 is 14 amino acids. Trimming removed 0 bases at V and 2 bases at J, with 9 bases between. The CDR3 loop reads CSARDPQATDTQYF. CDR3 sequence (DNA): TGCAGTGCTAGAGATCCGCAGGCCACAGATACGCAGTATTTT.

This clonotype was found many times. V and J are TRBV15 and TRBJ2-5; unclear D gene. This CDR3 has 13 amino acids. From germline, CDR1 is LNHNV and CDR2 YYDKDF (reference sequence). V gave up 0 bases and J gave up 5 bases, with 7 bases separating them. The CDR3 coding sequence is TGTGCCACCAGCAGAGACTTTAAGGAGACCCAGTACTTC. As protein: CATSRDFKETQYF.

V gene TRBV11-2 combines with J gene TRBJ2-1; D is perhaps TRBD2 (5 bases). The CDR3 has 14 residues. CDR1 is SGHAT, CDR2 FQNNGV, per germline. With 1 base removed from V and 6 bases from J, the gap between germline ends came to 10 bases. As DNA, the CDR3 is TGTGCCAGCAGCTTAGGTGACTACTTCAATGAGCAGTTCTTC. It is translated as CASSLGDYFNEQFF.

This chain connects TRBV4-3 to TRBJ2-4, with TRBD2 matching over 9 bases. Germline V lookup: CDR1 LGHNA, CDR2 YSLEER. After removal of 1 base from V and 7 bases from J, the junction contained 11 bases not matched to a gene. The length of the CDR3 is 17 residues. CDR3 sequence (DNA): TGCGCCAGCAGCCAAGCCTCGTCCGGGACTAGCAGGAACATTCAGTACTTC. Translating gives CASSQASSGTSRNIQYF.

The sample holds a few counts of this clonotype. This rearrangement joins TRBV7-2 to TRBJ1-4; TRBD1 is a possible D gene (5 bases). Trimming shortened V by 6 bases and J by 8 bases, and 13 bases separated the two germline ends. Germline V gene lookup returns CDR1 SGHTA and CDR2 FQGNSA. The CDR3 spans 13 residues. CDR3 amino acids: CASSRGTAEKLFF. The CDR3 DNA reads as TGTGCCAGCAGTCGGGGGACGGCAGAAAAACTGTTTTTT.

In this sample, this clonotype turned up a few times. The chain combines TRBV7-9 with TRBJ2-7, with 9 nucleotides matching TRBD2. Unmatched junction bases numbered 8, after V lost 5 bases and J lost 3 bases. Germline CDR1 is SEHNR and CDR2 is FQNEAQ (reference sequence). This CDR3 is built from 15 residues. CDR3 in amino acids: CASSPRASGIYEQYF. The DNA of the CDR3 is TGTGCCAGCAGCCCCCGAGCTAGCGGGATCTACGAGCAGTACTTC.

The CDR3 nucleotides are TGCGCCAGCGGCCGCCCGTCCGGGACAGGGAGTGAAGATACGCAGTATTTT. It specifies CASGRPSGTGSEDTQYF. The chain links TRBV5-1 to TRBJ2-3, with 9 bases lining up with TRBD1. The V gene's germline CDR1 is SGHRS and CDR2 YFSETQ. The trim removed 7 bases at V and 5 bases at J, leaving 17 bases unmatched. This CDR3 is built from 17 residues.

This rearrangement joins TRBV20-1 to TRBJ1-5, with TRBD1 matching 9 bases. Germline loops: CDR1 DFQATT, CDR2 SNEGSKA (reference sequence). The CDR3 has 15 amino acids. The junction had 10 bases not matched to a gene; V was cut back by 5 bases and J by 5 bases. The CDR3: CSAPVTGQGDQPQHF. The CDR3 nucleotides read TGCAGTGCTCCGGTTACGGGACAGGGCGATCAGCCCCAGCATTTT.

This rearrangement joins TRBV24-1 to TRBJ2-6; TRBD1 matches at 7 bases. The CDR3 has 16 residues. J gave up 1 base and V 4 bases, and 3 bases lay outside the gene matches. Germline-derived CDR1 and CDR2 are KGHDR and SFDVKD. The CDR3 sequence is CATSDTTGSGANVLTF. CDR3 DNA: TGTGCCACCAGTGACACGACAGGGTCTGGGGCCAACGTCCTGACTTTC.

V is TRBV19 and J is TRBJ1-4; D remains ambiguous. The CDR3 sequence is 14 residues long. Trimming took off 5 bases at V and 0 bases at J, with 7 bases between the two ends. Looked up from germline, CDR1 is LNHDA and CDR2 is SQIVND (reference sequence). CDR3: CASSRPPTNEKLFF. The CDR3 DNA reads as TGTGCCAGTAGTCGTCCTCCAACTAATGAAAAACTGTTTTTT. Drawing the rest from reference TRBV19 and TRBJ1-4, the complete variable domain is DGGITQSPKYLFRKEGQNVTLSCEQNLNHDAMYWYRQDPGQGLRLIYYSQIVNDFQKGDIAEGYSVSREKKESFPLTVTSAQKNPTAFYLCASSRPPTNEKLFFGSGTQLSVL.

The chain carries TRBV5-5 and TRBJ2-7; no definite D call. V was pared by 6 bases and J by 5 bases, with 18 bases between. Germline CDR1 reads SGHKS; CDR2 reads YYEKEE (reference sequence). The CDR3 is made up of 14 amino acids. The CDR3 region is CASTLLVKAHEQYF. For the CDR3, the DNA is TGTGCCAGCACGTTATTGGTGAAGGCCCACGAGCAGTACTTC.